This TCR beta chain emerged from a study of T cell changes during pregnancy in multiple sclerosis. Data came from immunoSEQ multiplex PCR; TCRdb stores just in-frame clones and leaves some out. The data show just under 100,000 clones, with about 94% seen just once and 0.99% held by the top ten. Trimming cost V 3 bases and J 1 base; bases outside gene matches: 2. The V gene's germline CDR1 is SGHAT and CDR2 FQNNGV. The length of the CDR3 is 15 residues. This TCR derives from a female donor with multiple sclerosis, enrolled in a pregnancy study. The sample in question was peripheral blood, obtained after pregnancy. This chain uses TRBV11-2 with TRBJ1-2; the match to TRBD1 covers 10 bases. CDR3 DNA: TGTGCCAGCAGCTTTGGGACAGGGGTTAACTATGGCTACACCTTC. Protein: CASSFGTGVNYGYTF. The full variable domain, its missing parts supplied by reference TRBV11-2 and TRBJ1-2, is EAGVAQSPRYKIIEKRQSVAFWCNPISGHATLYWYQQILGQGPKLLIQFQNNGVVDDSQLPKDRFSAERLKGVDSTLKIQPAKLEDSAVYLCASSFGTGVNYGYTFGSGTRLTVV.